This T cell receptor beta chain was observed in a study of shared T cell receptors in the human thymus (dated by TCRdb to 2020 to 2023). As for the study more broadly: The study examined how self-reactive, shared T-cell receptor alpha chains are generated in the human thymus.

The receptor library was made with the immunoSEQ multiplex PCR assay. Sourced from immuneACCESS, this table was stored by TCRdb with only in-frame sequences that have V and J called. A share of the clones is absent; for the studies checked, an unresolved V gene accounts for under half, and the remainder has no known explanation. The sample has approximately 660,000 clones on record, approximately 90% of them singletons. Over 0.008% of the sample is held by the ten biggest clonotypes. V lost 0 bases and J lost 5 bases, and the count of bases not matched to a germline gene is 7. The cysteine opens and the phenylalanine closes a CDR3 of 18 amino acids. Here the CDR3 DNA is all that survives: 54 bases in frame from base 1. Via the germline V gene, CDR1 is SGDLS and CDR2 YYNGEE. Note on this clone: Its antigen has not been determined. No quality values exist for individual bases; no much larger clone is one base distant.

In addition, the sample was reused for a study of human thymus T cells. In that second paper, the authors write: Donors were immunologically healthy infants undergoing open corrective cardiac surgery for congenital heart defects in Finland. The thymus tissue came from surgical resects taken out during corrective cardiac surgery. Usage of V and J gene segments appeared to be biased in both the thymic and the peripheral blood repertoires. The related research reported highly overlapping thymic TCR repertoires among unrelated individuals. The study described the TCR alpha and beta repertoires in roughly 8 infant thymus samples and a few matching peripheral blood samples. The infant donors were about 7 to 250 days old, and the cohort included over five males and two females. Thymocytes were mechanically released from the tissue and were stored as pellets of 10-30 million cells at -70 degrees C. A QIAsymphony instrument was used to extract genomic DNA from frozen cell pellets. TCRB and TCRAD loci were amplified from a standardized quantity of quality-controlled genomic DNA using the immunoSEQ multiplex PCR assay. The V(D)J region was spanned by amplicons of a length sufficient to cover the CDR3 and to identify V and J genes. Amplicon sequencing was performed on an Illumina platform through the commercial immunoSEQ service. Primer bias and sequencing errors were corrected using previously described methods, and TCRAD and TCRB definitions followed the IMGT database. immunoSEQ Analyzer 3.0 and VDJTools were used for repertoire analysis, which covered basic statistics, V/J segment usage, diversity estimates, rarefaction and pairwise overlap. Chao1, ChaoE, Efron-Thisted, Shannon and inverse Simpson indices were used to estimate diversity, which was also estimated on datasets down-sampled to the smallest sample. Repertoire overlap was determined by strict matching of CDR3 nucleotide sequence, V gene and J gene, and Jaccard-based multidimensional scaling clustering was applied. On average, thymus samples gave around 810,000 unique TCRB clonotypes, whereas blood samples gave about 84,000.

Here the chain combines TRBV9 and TRBJ2-2; the central 13 bases match TRBD2. This sequence was found in a boy in the first two years of life with a congenital heart defect. Donor details come from another sample of the same person, matched by shared clones. The sequencing input was thymocytes. The DNA sequence follows: TGTGCCAGCAGCGTAGGGGGGACTAGCGGGACCCCAACCGGGGAGCTGTTTTTT. This sequence encodes CASSVGGTSGTPTGELFF.